Detailed here is one T cell receptor (beta chain). Antigen unknown. TCRdb processed the reads anew with MiXCR; each CDR3 protein has one entry. The repertoire holds about 770,000 distinct CDR3 sequences, with just under 30% as singletons. This sample was included in a study of T cell repertoires in cytomegalovirus infection. General study findings and limits: Ex vivo responses were dominated by HLA-C-restricted CMV-specific TCR beta clonotypes. Pooled public TCR beta family frequency picked out CMV carriers with the relevant HLA.

V gave up 0 bases and J gave up 7 bases, with 10 bases separating them. The germline gives CDR1 MGHRA, CDR2 YSYEKL. The CDR3 is made up of 14 amino acids. V is TRBV4-1 and J is TRBJ2-4; no firm D call. The material sequenced was cultured CD8+ T cells from PBMCs, taken from culture after CMV antigen stimulation. This receptor was taken from a human donor in good health (CMV status not recorded). Some clones in this sample may be carry-over from other donors' samples. CDR3 sequence reads: CASSQDLVSNIQYF. CDR3 DNA sequence: TGCGCCAGCAGCCAAGATCTGGTTTCGAACATTCAGTACTTC.